These 17 T cell receptor beta chains were all obtained from the same sample, sequenced in a study of OX40 agonist ivuxolimab in advanced cancers. The data were produced by immunoSEQ multiplex PCR, yet TCRdb's version contains in-frame clones alone and is incomplete. Seen here are roughly 110,000 clones, around 90% observed once, and the top ten hold approximately 1.2%. The sequenced sample was CD4+ or CD8+ T cells sorted from blood, obtained in a trial of the OX40 agonist ivuxolimab. The receptors derive from an adult with an advanced solid tumor such as melanoma, head and neck, liver or kidney cancer.

V gene TRBV6-1 combines with J gene TRBJ1-5; D gene uncertain. This CDR3 has 14 residues. The germline gives CDR1 MNHNS, CDR2 SASEGT. Trimming pared 7 bases from V and 0 bases from J, leaving 10 bases between. This chain's CDR3 is CASKDGYSNQPQHF. CDR3 DNA sequence: TGTGCCAGCAAGGACGGTTATAGCAATCAGCCCCAGCATTTT.

The V call is TRBV18, the J call TRBJ2-4, with D possibly TRBD2 on 6 matching bases. The CDR3 has 15 residues. Trimming removed 4 bases at V and 4 bases at J, with 14 bases between. Germline V gene lookup returns CDR1 KGHSH and CDR2 LQKENI. Here the CDR3 DNA reads TGTGCCAGCTCACTACCCGGGACTGGAAAAAACATTCAGTACTTC. This gives the protein CASSLPGTGKNIQYF.

The CDR3 DNA follows: TGTGCCAGCAGCTTAGTTAATCCTAACACAGATACGCAGTATTTT. It encodes CASSLVNPNTDTQYF. J is TRBJ2-3 and V is TRBV7-2; no clear D gene. This CDR3 region has 15 residues. The V end lost 1 base, the J end lost 2 bases, and 10 bases lay between the germline ends. Germline assignment: CDR1 SGHTA and CDR2 FQGNSA.

This rearrangement joins TRBV4-2 to TRBJ2-3; D could derive from TRBD1 or TRBD2 (5 bases each). The CDR3 length is 16 residues. Germline lookup yields CDR1 LGHNA and CDR2 YNFKEQ. Trimming left V 7 bases short and J 1 base short, with 18 bases between. The CDR3 is CASTPEGITRTDTQYF. CDR3 in DNA: TGTGCCAGCACCCCTGAGGGGATAACCCGCACAGATACGCAGTATTTT.

The DNA of the CDR3 is TGTGCCAGCAGTTCGGTGCTCGTACCTCAAGAGACCCAGTACTTC. Amino acids: CASSSVLVPQETQYF. The chain uses TRBV27 and TRBJ2-5; D is unresolved. The CDR3 contains 15 residues. In germline, CDR1 is MNHEY, CDR2 SMNVEV (reference sequence). The V end was cut by 4 bases, the J end by 2 bases, with 14 bases between.

The V gene is TRBV9, the J gene TRBJ2-5; D possibly corresponds to TRBD1 (6 bases). With 4 bases removed from V and 1 base from J, the gap between germline ends came to 11 bases. Germline values: CDR1 SGDLS, CDR2 YYNGEE. This CDR3 region has 14 residues. CDR3 protein: CASSPGQLQETQYF. The DNA of the CDR3 is TGTGCCAGCAGCCCAGGACAGCTCCAAGAGACCCAGTACTTC.

CDR3 protein: CASSLAPGGRETQYF. The CDR3 DNA sequence: TGCGCCAGCAGCTTGGCCCCAGGGGGCAGGGAGACCCAGTACTTC. The chain recombines TRBV5-1 with TRBJ2-5; 8 positions match TRBD1. CDR3 length: 15 residues. With V trimmed by 0 bases and J by 5 bases, 6 bases remained unmatched. Germline V lookup: CDR1 SGHRS, CDR2 YFSETQ.

The chain joins TRBV15 to TRBJ2-7; weak D call: TRBD2 (5 bases). Trimming took 3 bases from V and 3 from J, leaving 15 bases between them. The germline V gene has CDR1 LNHNV and CDR2 YYDKDF (reference sequence). The CDR3 consists of 15 residues. This chain's CDR3 is CATSRESGKFYEQYF. CDR3 sequence (DNA): TGTGCCACCAGCAGGGAAAGCGGAAAGTTCTACGAGCAGTACTTC.

This chain uses TRBV2 with TRBJ1-2; tentatively, D is TRBD1 (6 bases). There are 14 residues in the CDR3. Trimming left V 2 bases short and J 2 bases short, with 9 bases between. The germline V gene encodes CDR1 SNHLY and CDR2 FYNNEI. The CDR3 protein is CASSERGDNYGYTF. The CDR3 nucleotides read TGTGCCAGCAGTGAAAGGGGGGACAACTATGGCTACACCTTC.

This clone was counted once. J is TRBJ1-3 and V is TRBV30; D call uncertain. Germline CDR1 is GTSNPN and CDR2 is SVGIG (reference sequence). V was clipped by 3 bases and J by 4 bases, with 10 bases between them. The CDR3 consists of 13 residues. CDR3 in amino acids: CAWRRDSGNTIYF. The CDR3 bases are TGTGCCTGGAGAAGGGATTCGGGAAACACCATATATTTT.

The chain uses TRBV9 and TRBJ2-7; 10 positions agree with TRBD2. The V gene end was trimmed by 1 base and the J gene end by 7 bases; junction bases not matched to a gene: 8. CDR3 length equals 15 residues. The germline V gene encodes CDR1 SGDLS and CDR2 YYNGEE. In nucleotides, the CDR3 is TGTGCCAGCAGCGTAACACCTAGCGGGAGTTTAGAGCAGTACTTC. Translating it yields CASSVTPSGSLEQYF. The whole variable domain, remainder taken from reference TRBV9 and TRBJ2-7, is DSGVTQTPKHLITATGQRVTLRCSPRSGDLSVYWYQQSLDQGLQFLIQYYNGEERAKGNILERFSAQQFPDLHSELNLSSLELGDSALYFCASSVTPSGSLEQYFGPGTRLTVT.

The DNA for the CDR3 is TGTGCCAGCAGCGTAGACGACGGTTCGGCTGAAGCTTTCTTT. This codes for CASSVDDGSAEAFF. The chain employs TRBV9 and TRBJ1-1; D not certain. V was trimmed by 0 bases and J by 6 bases, leaving 12 bases between them. The CDR3 has 14 amino acids. Germline V lookup: CDR1 SGDLS, CDR2 YYNGEE.

This clone was recorded only once. The CDR3 protein is CASTRQGNGANVLTF. CDR3 DNA sequence: TGTGCCAGTACCCGACAGGGGAACGGGGCCAACGTCCTGACTTTC. The V call is TRBV19, the J call TRBJ2-6, with 8 bases that match TRBD1. CDR1 is LNHDA, CDR2 SQIVND, per germline (reference sequence). V lost 7 bases and J lost 4; bases outside the gene matches: 6. The CDR3 contains 15 residues.

This sequence joins TRBV4-1 and TRBJ2-2; perhaps TRBD2 as D (6 bases). CDR1 is MGHRA, CDR2 YSYEKL, per germline. This CDR3 is 18 amino acids long. The V end lost 1 base, the J end lost 7 bases, and 22 bases lay between the germline ends. DNA of the CDR3: TGCGCCAGCAGCCAAGGGAGTCTAACTAGCATGAGGGTCGGGGAGCTGTTTTTT. Amino acid sequence: CASSQGSLTSMRVGELFF.

This sequence joins TRBV19 and TRBJ1-4; D may be TRBD1 (5 bases). Trimming shortened V by 5 bases and J by 0 bases, and 10 bases separated the two germline ends. CDR1 and CDR2 (germline): LNHDA, SQIVND (reference sequence). The CDR3 totals 15 residues. For the CDR3, the DNA is TGTGCCAGTAGTGACAGTCTGACAACTAATGAAAAACTGTTTTTT. Encoded protein: CASSDSLTTNEKLFF.

The CDR3 DNA is TGTGCCAGCAGCTCACAGGGGAAGAATGAGCAGTTCTTC. Its protein is CASSSQGKNEQFF. The chain is built from TRBV7-6 and TRBJ2-1; 7 positions agree with TRBD1. This CDR3 contains 13 residues. The trim removed 4 bases at V and 7 bases at J, leaving 4 bases unmatched. Germline CDR1 and CDR2: SGHVS and FNYEAQ.

The V gene is TRBV12-5, the J gene TRBJ2-5; D ambiguous. This CDR3 contains 13 residues. Germline values: CDR1 LGHNT, CDR2 FRNRAP. Trimming removed 1 base at V and 2 bases at J, with 5 bases between. DNA for the CDR3: TGTGCTAGTGGTTTGGACACTCAAGAGACCCAGTACTTC. Encoded protein: CASGLDTQETQYF. Based on the CDR3 plus reference TRBV12-5 and TRBJ2-5, the full variable domain is DARVTQTPRHKVTEMGQEVTMRCQPILGHNTVFWYRQTMMQGLELLAYFRNRAPLDDSGMPKDRFSAEMPDATLATLKIQPSEPRDSAVYFCASGLDTQETQYFGPGTRLLVL.